This T cell receptor beta chain was captured in a study of T cell responses to AZD1222 COVID-19 vaccine. Overall study context: Second-dose schedules of about 4 or about 12 weeks were combined. Overall study results and limits: Spike-specific TCRs gained breadth and depth after people received two AZD1222 doses. A mostly white British donor set with more females was recruited, and clonal diversity was possibly underestimated. CD4 TCRs associated with vaccination spanned spike, dominating at 160-218 and 743-854.

J gave up 5 bases and V 1 base, and 6 bases lay outside the gene matches. Germline loops: CDR1 SGHTA, CDR2 FQGNSA. The CDR3 consists of 15 residues. The data were produced by immunoSEQ multiplex PCR, yet TCRdb's version contains in-frame clones alone and is incomplete. The sample has about 97,000 clones, 85% to 90% seen once. This clone was counted only a few times. Antigen specificity is unknown. The specimen was peripheral blood, collected on day 0 of AZD1222 vaccination. The chain has TRBV7-2 and TRBJ2-3, with 7 bases matching TRBD1. This clonotype originated in an adult in good health. The CDR3 nucleotides read TGTGCCAGCAGCTTAGGAATAGGGGGCAGAGATACGCAGTATTTT. This translates into CASSLGIGGRDTQYF. Based on the CDR3 plus reference TRBV7-2 and TRBJ2-3, the full variable domain is GAGVSQSPSNKVTEKGKDVELRCDPISGHTALYWYRQSLGQGLEFLIYFQGNSAPDKSGLPSDRFSAERTGGSVSTLTIQRTQQEDSAVYLCASSLGIGGRDTQYFGPGTRLTVL.